The T cell receptor (beta chain) under discussion was sequenced for a study of shared clonotypes between healthy human individuals. General study results and limits: Donor scarcity curtailed the genetic and exposure-history diversity represented herein.

The data were produced by immunoSEQ multiplex PCR, yet TCRdb's version contains in-frame clones alone and is incomplete. Here the sample spans some 2,000,000 clones, roughly 95% being singletons. CD45RO-negative, CCR7-selected cells formed the naive CD8 fraction, which excluded terminally differentiated effector memory CD45RA+ cells. V was cut by 5 bases and J by 1 base, with 15 bases left in between. Germline loops: CDR1 SNHLY, CDR2 FYNNEI. The length of the CDR3 is 16 residues. Turning to this clone: The target antigen is unknown.

This TCR was sampled from a man aged 18 to 30 in good health. Source material: naive CD8+ T cells sorted from blood. The chain links TRBV2 to TRBJ1-3, with D tentatively TRBD1 (5 bases). The CDR3 bases are TGTGCCAGCAGTTCCCCAAAACAGGAATCTGGAAACACCATATATTTT. This gives the protein CASSSPKQESGNTIYF.